The 27 T cell receptor beta chains given below trace back to one sample, sequenced in a study of blood T cell repertoires in COVID-19 (TCRdb year 2020). Receptor libraries were prepared by the immunoSEQ multiplex PCR assay. As stored in TCRdb, this immuneACCESS dataset retains in-frame rearrangements with V and J assigned. A fraction of the clones does not appear; measured against another copy, unresolved V genes explain less than half of the discrepancy, and the remainder lacks a known reason. Recorded for this sample are fewer than 100,000 clones; 80% to 95% of them occurred a single time. Around 0.77% of the sample lies in the top ten. Sequencing was carried out using peripheral blood. The receptors here all came from a woman older than 75 with acute or convalescent COVID-19.

The chain carries TRBV2 and TRBJ2-3, with a tentative D call TRBD1 (5 bases). The CDR3 consists of 16 residues. CDR1 is SNHLY, CDR2 FYNNEI, per germline. The V end was cut by 1 base, the J end by 4 bases, with 15 bases between. The CDR3 is CASSEGRQGNPDTQYF. The CDR3 nucleotides read TGTGCCAGCAGTGAAGGCCGGCAGGGCAACCCAGATACGCAGTATTTT.

The J gene is TRBJ2-1, the V gene TRBV19; 7 positions agree with TRBD1. The J segment lost 12 bases and the V segment lost 6 bases, leaving 2 bases of the junction unmatched. CDR1 LNHDA and CDR2 SQIVND come from the germline V gene (reference sequence). The CDR3 length is 10 residues. CDR3: CASRGTAQFF. As DNA, the CDR3 is TGTGCCAGTAGGGGGACAGCGCAGTTCTTC.

The chain uses TRBV6-5 and TRBJ1-2; TRBD1 matches 7 bases. The V and J ends lost 2 bases and 5 bases, in that order; junction bases with no gene match: 8. Per germline, CDR1 MNHEY and CDR2 SVGAGI. There are 15 residues in the CDR3. In DNA, the CDR3 is TGTGCCAGCAGTTACACCCCGGGACAGAGTTATGGCTACACCTTC. This encodes CASSYTPGQSYGYTF.

This rearrangement joins TRBV3-1 (or the pseudogene TRBV3-2) to TRBJ2-3; D is perhaps TRBD1 (6 bases). Germline V gives CDR1 LGHDT, CDR2 YNNKEL (reference sequence). This CDR3 comprises 15 residues. V lost 3 bases and J 5 bases, leaving 15 bases between the germline ends. This CDR3 reads CASSHQGWGRDTQYF. Here the CDR3 DNA reads TGTGCCAGCAGCCATCAGGGATGGGGGCGAGATACGCAGTATTTT.

The chain employs TRBV5-1 and TRBJ2-3, with D hard to call. Germline CDR1 SGHRS, CDR2 YFSETQ. The CDR3 loop spans 13 amino acids. The V gene lost 1 base and the J gene lost 0 bases, with 3 bases spanning the gap. CDR3 sequence reads: CASSLISTDTQYF. Written as DNA, the CDR3 is TGCGCCAGCAGCTTGATAAGCACAGATACGCAGTATTTT.

V and J are TRBV2 and TRBJ1-2; the match to TRBD1 covers 7 bases. This CDR3 has 12 residues. Germline V gives CDR1 SNHLY, CDR2 FYNNEI. The trim removed 9 bases at V and 7 bases at J, leaving 8 bases unmatched. CDR3 in DNA: TGTGCCAGAGGGACAGACGGTTCTGGCTACACCTTC. Translation: CARGTDGSGYTF.

This chain uses TRBV7-5 with TRBJ2-6; the tabulated D call, TRBD1, remains unverified against the DNA. TRBV7-5 corresponds to a pseudogene. There are 18 residues in the CDR3. The CDR3 DNA follows: TGTGTCAGAAGCTTAGGCTTGATCAGGGGGCTTAGGACCAACGTCCTGACTTTC. This translates into CVRSLGLIRGLRTNVLTF.

The chain uses TRBV4-1 and TRBJ1-5, with a weak D call TRBD1 (6 bases). CDR3 size: 18 residues. Trimming left V 0 bases short and J 5 bases short, with 20 bases between. Germline assignment: CDR1 MGHRA and CDR2 YSYEKL. This chain's CDR3 is CASSQEGSGASFYQPQHF. The CDR3, as DNA: TGCGCCAGCAGCCAAGAAGGATCAGGGGCCTCATTTTATCAGCCCCAGCATTTT.

There are a few counts of this clone. This chain connects TRBV7-2 to TRBJ1-2; the match to TRBD1 covers 7 bases. The germline CDR1 and CDR2 sequences are SGHTA and FQGNSA. This CDR3 has 17 residues. The V gene end was trimmed by 0 bases and the J gene end by 2 bases; junction bases not matched to a gene: 9. The CDR3: CASSLAPGQGVNYGYTF. CDR3 sequence (DNA): TGTGCCAGCAGCTTAGCGCCAGGCCAGGGGGTAAACTATGGCTACACCTTC.

The rearrangement joins TRBV6-1 to TRBJ1-2; D call uncertain. The CDR3 contains 14 residues. Looked up from germline, CDR1 is MNHNS and CDR2 is SASEGT. The V gene lost 0 bases and the J gene lost 4 bases, with 9 bases spanning the gap. The CDR3 is CASSEARGFYGYTF. The CDR3, as DNA: TGTGCCAGCAGTGAAGCAAGAGGATTCTATGGCTACACCTTC.

The chain couples TRBV4-2 to TRBJ2-4; 9 positions agree with TRBD1. This CDR3 region has 19 residues. Looked up from germline, CDR1 is LGHNA and CDR2 is YNFKEQ. V lost 1 base and J lost 3; bases outside the gene matches: 13. The CDR3 loop is CASSQVRPGTGFGKNIQYF. The CDR3 nucleotides read TGTGCCAGCAGCCAAGTTCGTCCCGGGACAGGGTTCGGCAAAAACATTCAGTACTTC.

The J gene is TRBJ1-1, the V gene TRBV4-3; D unresolved. CDR1 is LGHNA, CDR2 YSLEER, per germline. CDR3 size: 13 residues. V gave up 1 base and J gave up 1 base, with 4 bases separating them. The CDR3 sequence: CASSQGQNTEAFF. In DNA, the CDR3 is TGCGCCAGCAGCCAAGGTCAGAACACTGAAGCTTTCTTT.

This chain connects TRBV11-1 to TRBJ2-5; tentative D call: TRBD2 (5 bases). Germline lookup yields CDR1 SGHAT and CDR2 FQDESV (reference sequence). Trimming removed 5 bases from V and 4 bases from J, with 5 bases in between. The CDR3 extends over 11 amino acids. The CDR3 DNA is TGTGCCAGCAGCGAGGGAGAGACCCAGTACTTC. The encoded protein is CASSEGETQYF.

CDR3 sequence: CASRLQGTLNTEAFF. The CDR3, as DNA: TGTGCCAGCAGGCTTCAGGGGACCCTGAACACTGAAGCTTTCTTT. The rearrangement joins TRBV6-5 to TRBJ1-1; tentative D call: TRBD1 (6 bases). V lost 6 bases to trimming and J lost 0 bases, with 14 bases between them. The CDR3 is made up of 15 amino acids. Germline CDR1 reads MNHEY; CDR2 reads SVGAGI.

The V call is TRBV19, the J call TRBJ2-1, with 9 bases matching TRBD1. Germline trimming cut 7 bases from V and 8 bases from J; bases unmatched to any gene: 21. CDR1 is LNHDA, CDR2 SQIVND, per germline (reference sequence). There are 18 residues in the CDR3. The CDR3 nucleotides read TGTGCCAGTACCTCCGAGGCCGGGACAGGGAGGAGGACTGATGAGCAGTTCTTC. This gives the protein CASTSEAGTGRRTDEQFF.

The chain employs TRBV18 and TRBJ1-2; D remains ambiguous. Germline CDR1 is KGHSH and CDR2 is LQKENI. This CDR3 has 14 residues. Trimming left V 1 base short and J 2 bases short, with 8 bases between. The CDR3 sequence is CASSPRPGNYGYTF. The CDR3 DNA is TGTGCCAGCTCACCACGTCCGGGAAACTATGGCTACACCTTC.

V usage is TRBV10-3 and J usage is TRBJ1-4; tentative D call: TRBD1 (6 bases). With 6 bases removed from V and 4 bases from J, the gap between germline ends came to 9 bases. The CDR3 has 13 amino acids. CDR1 is ENHRY and CDR2 is SYGVKD in the germline V gene. In nucleotides, the CDR3 is TGTGCCATCAGGGGGACAAGTAATGAAAAACTGTTTTTT. It codes for CAIRGTSNEKLFF.

The V and J genes are TRBV9 and TRBJ2-2; a possible D gene is TRBD2 (6 bases). Germline CDR1 reads SGDLS; CDR2 reads YYNGEE. This CDR3 comprises 17 residues. Deletions cut 4 bases from V and 2 bases from J, with 18 bases between. CDR3 sequence (DNA): TGTGCCAGCAGCACCCCTCGGAGGAGGGGAAACACCGGGGAGCTGTTTTTT. It translates to CASSTPRRRGNTGELFF. Full variable domain (missing parts from reference TRBV9 and TRBJ2-2): DSGVTQTPKHLITATGQRVTLRCSPRSGDLSVYWYQQSLDQGLQFLIQYYNGEERAKGNILERFSAQQFPDLHSELNLSSLELGDSALYFCASSTPRRRGNTGELFFGEGSRLTVL.

The rearrangement links TRBV7-9 to TRBJ2-5; TRBD1 aligns across 10 bases. The trim removed 5 bases at V and 4 bases at J, leaving 7 bases unmatched. The CDR3 runs to 15 residues. Germline lookup yields CDR1 SEHNR and CDR2 FQNEAQ (reference sequence). The CDR3 reads CASSQYGQGGETQYF. Written as DNA, the CDR3 is TGTGCCAGCAGCCAATATGGACAGGGGGGAGAGACCCAGTACTTC.

The chain links TRBV5-1 to TRBJ2-2; D possibly corresponds to TRBD1 (5 bases). Germline V gene sequence: CDR1 SGHRS, CDR2 YFSETQ. Trimming left V 4 bases short and J 4 bases short, with 11 bases between. This CDR3 spans 14 amino acids. Here the CDR3 reads CASSPRQGTGELFF. The CDR3 DNA sequence: TGCGCCAGCAGCCCGAGGCAGGGCACCGGGGAGCTGTTTTTT.

This chain connects TRBV29-1 to TRBJ1-3; 10 bases are shared with TRBD1. There are 15 residues in the CDR3. V gave up 7 bases and J gave up 1 base; unmatched junction bases: 7. Looked up from germline, CDR1 is SQVTM and CDR2 is ANQGSEA. The CDR3 reads CSGAGTGESGNTIYF. The CDR3 nucleotides are TGCAGCGGAGCGGGGACAGGGGAATCTGGAAACACCATATATTTT.

The rearrangement joins TRBV19 to TRBJ2-1; 10 bases line up with TRBD1. The CDR3 has 15 residues. V lost 6 bases and J lost 10; bases outside the gene matches: 12. In germline, CDR1 is LNHDA, CDR2 SQIVND (reference sequence). This CDR3 reads CASRSGTGVYVEQFF. DNA of the CDR3: TGTGCCAGTAGGTCGGGGACAGGGGTTTACGTAGAGCAGTTCTTC.

V gene TRBV27 combines with J gene TRBJ1-3; D gene ambiguous. Germline CDR1 reads MNHEY; CDR2 reads SMNVEV (reference sequence). The V gene lost 0 bases and the J gene lost 2 bases, with 2 bases spanning the gap. The CDR3 is made up of 13 amino acids. Here the CDR3 DNA reads TGTGCCAGCAGTTTATCTACTGGAAACACCATATATTTT. Residues: CASSLSTGNTIYF.

The genes are TRBV9 and TRBJ1-2, with D uncertain. This CDR3 spans 14 amino acids. Germline lookup yields CDR1 SGDLS and CDR2 YYNGEE. V was trimmed by 6 bases and J by 7 bases, leaving 19 bases between them. The chain's CDR3 is CASTSGGQSSGYTF. The CDR3 nucleotides are TGTGCCAGCACCAGTGGTGGGCAGTCGAGTGGCTACACCTTC.

V usage is TRBV11-2 and J usage is TRBJ2-7; the D gene is possibly TRBD2 (6 bases). V lost 1 base and J lost 7, with 17 bases in between. The CDR3 contains 15 residues. The germline CDR1 and CDR2 sequences are SGHAT and FQNNGV. CDR3: CASSLALASPKEQYF. The CDR3 coding sequence is TGTGCCAGCAGCTTAGCCCTAGCGAGTCCTAAGGAGCAGTACTTC.

In this sample, this clone turned up once. This chain uses TRBV9 with TRBJ2-7; 8 bases line up with TRBD2. J gave up 7 bases and V 0 bases, and 9 bases lay outside the gene matches. CDR3 length: 15 residues. Germline assignment: CDR1 SGDLS and CDR2 YYNGEE. This CDR3 is CASSVGSGVPGEQYF. In nucleotides, the CDR3 is TGTGCCAGCAGCGTAGGTAGCGGGGTTCCGGGGGAGCAGTACTTC.

V and J are TRBV7-3 and TRBJ1-1, with D maybe TRBD1 (5 bases). CDR3 length equals 13 residues. With 5 bases removed from V and 2 bases from J, the gap between germline ends came to 9 bases. CDR1 and CDR2 (germline): SGHTA, FQGTGA. The DNA for the CDR3 is TGTGCCAGCAGCGTGACAGTTAACACTGAAGCTTTCTTT. Its translation: CASSVTVNTEAFF.